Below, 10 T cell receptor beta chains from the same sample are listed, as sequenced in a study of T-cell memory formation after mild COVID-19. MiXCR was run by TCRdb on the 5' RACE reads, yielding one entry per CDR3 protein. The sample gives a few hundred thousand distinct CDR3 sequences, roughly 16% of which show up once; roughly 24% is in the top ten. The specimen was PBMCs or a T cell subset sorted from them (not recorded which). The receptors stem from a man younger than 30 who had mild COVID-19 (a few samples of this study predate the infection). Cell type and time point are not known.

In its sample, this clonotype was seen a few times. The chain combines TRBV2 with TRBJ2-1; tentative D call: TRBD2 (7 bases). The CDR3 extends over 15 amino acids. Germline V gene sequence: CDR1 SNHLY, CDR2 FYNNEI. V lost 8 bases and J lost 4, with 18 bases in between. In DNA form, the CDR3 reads TGTGCCAGCTCCCCGGGGCGGGGGCCTTACAATGAGCAGTTCTTC. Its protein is CASSPGRGPYNEQFF.

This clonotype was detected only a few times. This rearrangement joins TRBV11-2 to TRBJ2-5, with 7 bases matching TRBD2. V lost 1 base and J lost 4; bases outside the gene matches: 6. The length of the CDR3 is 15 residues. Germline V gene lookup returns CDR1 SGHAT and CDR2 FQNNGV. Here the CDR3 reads CASSLGGGSRETQYF. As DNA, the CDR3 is TGTGCCAGCAGCTTAGGGGGCGGGAGTCGAGAGACCCAGTACTTC.

CDR3 loop: CASRRTSGNEQFF. The CDR3 nucleotides are TGTGCCAGCAGGAGGACTAGCGGAAATGAGCAGTTCTTC. The V and J genes are TRBV2 and TRBJ2-1; 10 positions match TRBD2. CDR1 is SNHLY, CDR2 FYNNEI, per germline. The V segment lost 6 bases and the J segment 7 bases; nucleotides outside the gene matches: 3. The CDR3 runs to 13 residues.

The CDR3 coding sequence is TGTGCCAGCAGCCAAGAGCGCACCCCGGATACGCAGTATTTT. It yields the protein CASSQERTPDTQYF. V gene TRBV3-1 combines with J gene TRBJ2-3, with no clear D. Trimming removed 0 bases from V and 6 bases from J, with 10 bases in between. The CDR3 totals 14 residues. From germline, CDR1 is LGHDT and CDR2 YNNKEL (reference sequence).

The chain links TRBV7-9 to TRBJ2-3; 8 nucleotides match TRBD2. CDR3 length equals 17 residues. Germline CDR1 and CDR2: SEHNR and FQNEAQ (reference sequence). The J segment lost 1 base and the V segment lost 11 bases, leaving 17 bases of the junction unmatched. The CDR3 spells CASQAGGASLGTDTQYF. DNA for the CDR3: TGTGCCTCGCAGGCCGGGGGGGCGTCACTCGGCACAGATACGCAGTATTTT.

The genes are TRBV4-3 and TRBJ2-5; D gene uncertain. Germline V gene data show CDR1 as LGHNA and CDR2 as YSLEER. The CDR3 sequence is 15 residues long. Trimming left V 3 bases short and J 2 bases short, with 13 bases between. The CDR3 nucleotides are TGCGCCAGCAGCCAGAAGGCGGACCATCAAGAGACCCAGTACTTC. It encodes CASSQKADHQETQYF.

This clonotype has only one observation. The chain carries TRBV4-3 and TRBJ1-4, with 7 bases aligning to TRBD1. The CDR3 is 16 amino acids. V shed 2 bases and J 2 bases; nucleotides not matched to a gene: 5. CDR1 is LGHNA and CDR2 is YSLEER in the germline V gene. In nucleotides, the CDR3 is TGCGCCAGCAGCCAATTTGACAGGGTGACTAATGAAAAACTGTTTTTT. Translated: CASSQFDRVTNEKLFF.

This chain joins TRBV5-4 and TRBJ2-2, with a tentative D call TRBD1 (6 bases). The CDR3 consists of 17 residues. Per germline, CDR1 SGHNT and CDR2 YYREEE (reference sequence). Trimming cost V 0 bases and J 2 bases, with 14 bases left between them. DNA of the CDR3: TGTGCCAGCAGCTTGGGTCAGGGGTATGGAAACACCGGGGAGCTGTTTTTT. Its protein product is CASSLGQGYGNTGELFF.

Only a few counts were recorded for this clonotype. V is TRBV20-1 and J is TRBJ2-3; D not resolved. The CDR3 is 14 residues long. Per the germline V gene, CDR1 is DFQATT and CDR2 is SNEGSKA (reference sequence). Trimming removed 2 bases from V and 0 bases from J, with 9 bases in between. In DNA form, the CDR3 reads TGCAGTGCTAGATCAACCACTAGCACAGATACGCAGTATTTT. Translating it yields CSARSTTSTDTQYF.

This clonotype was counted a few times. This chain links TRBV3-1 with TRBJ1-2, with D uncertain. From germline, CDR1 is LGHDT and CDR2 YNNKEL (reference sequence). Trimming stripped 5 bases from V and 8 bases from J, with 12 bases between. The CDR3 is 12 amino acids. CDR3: CASSAAGVGYTF. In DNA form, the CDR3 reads TGTGCCAGCAGCGCGGCTGGAGTGGGCTACACCTTC.